The 7 T cell receptor beta chains reported below all come from one sample, sequenced in a study of cytomegalovirus exposure and HLA in healthy donors (dated by TCRdb to the late 2010s). The library was prepared using the immunoSEQ multiplex PCR assay. For the multiplex PCR, a mixture combining 60 forward primers for TCR Vbeta segments and 13 reverse primers for TCR Jbeta segments was used. TCRdb stores this immuneACCESS table with in-frame sequences only. Part of the clones is absent; in the studies checked, under half of the shortfall reflects unresolved V genes, and no reason is known for the rest. This sample has over 150,000 clones in its table, and over 70% of those were observed once. The ten largest clonotypes hold roughly 4.7% of the sample. Source material: PBMCs. All receptors derive from a man between 25 and 39 years old in good health and CMV-seronegative.

The chain joins TRBV9 to TRBJ1-2, with D perhaps TRBD1 (6 bases). Germline V gene sequence: CDR1 SGDLS, CDR2 YYNGEE. The length of the CDR3 is 14 residues. Trimming took 4 bases from V and 6 from J, leaving 16 bases between them. The CDR3 spells CASSPRVGADGYTF. Here the CDR3 DNA reads TGTGCCAGCAGCCCTAGGGTGGGGGCCGATGGCTACACCTTC.

V usage is TRBV9 and J usage is TRBJ2-5, with 13 positions matching TRBD2. The J call is uncertain, as TRBJ2-7 better fits the DNA end. Looked up from germline, CDR1 is SGDLS and CDR2 is YYNGEE. The CDR3 contains 15 residues. CDR3 DNA: TGTGCCAGCAGCGCGGGACTAGCGGGACTCTACGAGCAGTACTTC. Protein product: CASSAGLAGLYEQYF.

The rearrangement joins TRBV7-9 to TRBJ2-5; 7 bases match TRBD2. The J segment lost 7 bases and the V segment lost 5 bases, leaving 7 bases of the junction unmatched. Germline V CDR1 and CDR2: SEHNR, FQNEAQ (reference sequence). This CDR3 is built from 13 residues. CDR3 nucleotides: TGTGCCAGCAGCCCTACTAGCGCGGGGACCCAGTACTTC. Translating gives CASSPTSAGTQYF.

V is TRBV19 and J is TRBJ1-3; D is undetermined. V lost 10 bases and J lost 0, with 7 bases in between. The CDR3 runs 12 residues. Germline CDR1 is LNHDA and CDR2 is SQIVND (reference sequence). In DNA, the CDR3 is TGTGCCACCGACAACTCTGGAAACACCATATATTTT. It yields the protein CATDNSGNTIYF.

This clone was counted a single time. This rearrangement joins TRBV19 to TRBJ1-5, with D possibly being TRBD1 (5 bases). The CDR3 is 13 residues long. The V end lost 6 bases, the J end lost 6 bases, and 12 bases lay between the germline ends. Germline-derived CDR1 and CDR2 are LNHDA and SQIVND (reference sequence). As DNA, the CDR3 is TGTGCCAGTAGCGGGGGGTCAGGTCAGCCCCAGCATTTT. It encodes CASSGGSGQPQHF.

This chain connects TRBV21-1 to TRBJ1-5; the table gives TRBD1 as D, unverified against the DNA. TRBV21-1 corresponds to a pseudogene. This CDR3 is 15 amino acids long. The chain's CDR3 is CASSLRTGLNQPQHF. CDR3 DNA sequence: TGTGCCAGCAGCCTCCGGACAGGGCTTAATCAGCCCCAGCATTTT.

The J gene is TRBJ2-1, the V gene TRBV7-2; D possibly corresponds to TRBD2 (5 bases). Germline V CDR1 and CDR2: SGHTA, FQGNSA. This CDR3 is built from 14 residues. Trimming took 0 bases from V and 6 from J, leaving 9 bases between them. The CDR3 DNA follows: TGTGCCAGCAGCTTAGCGCCGGGGATCAATGAGCAGTTCTTC. Its protein product is CASSLAPGINEQFF.